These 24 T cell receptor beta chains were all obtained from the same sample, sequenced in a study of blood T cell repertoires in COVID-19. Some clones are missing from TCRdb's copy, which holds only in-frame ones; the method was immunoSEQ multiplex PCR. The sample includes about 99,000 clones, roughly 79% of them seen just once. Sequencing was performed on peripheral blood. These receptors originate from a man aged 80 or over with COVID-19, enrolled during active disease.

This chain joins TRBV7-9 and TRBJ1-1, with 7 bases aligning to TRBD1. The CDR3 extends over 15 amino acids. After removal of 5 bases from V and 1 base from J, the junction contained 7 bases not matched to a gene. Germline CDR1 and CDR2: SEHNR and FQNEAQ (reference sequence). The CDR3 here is CASSTGVEGNTEAFF. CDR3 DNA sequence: TGTGCCAGCAGCACAGGGGTAGAGGGGAACACTGAAGCTTTCTTT.

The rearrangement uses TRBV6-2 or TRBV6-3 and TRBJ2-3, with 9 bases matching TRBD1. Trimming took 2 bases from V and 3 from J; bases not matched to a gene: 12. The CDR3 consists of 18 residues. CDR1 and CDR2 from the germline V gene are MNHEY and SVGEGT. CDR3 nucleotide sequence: TGTGCCAGCAGTTACGGACAGGGGATGGGACCCGGGACAGATACGCAGTATTTT. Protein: CASSYGQGMGPGTDTQYF.

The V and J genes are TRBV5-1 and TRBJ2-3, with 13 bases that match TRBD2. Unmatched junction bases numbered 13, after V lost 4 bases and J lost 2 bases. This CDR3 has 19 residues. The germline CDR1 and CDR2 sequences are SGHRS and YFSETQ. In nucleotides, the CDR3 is TGCGCCAGCAGCAGCACCGGGACTAGCGGGGTCGGTAACACAGATACGCAGTATTTT. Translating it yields CASSSTGTSGVGNTDTQYF.

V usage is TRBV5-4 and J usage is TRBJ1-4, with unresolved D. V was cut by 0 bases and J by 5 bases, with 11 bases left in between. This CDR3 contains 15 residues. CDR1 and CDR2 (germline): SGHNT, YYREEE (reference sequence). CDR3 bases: TGTGCCAGCAGCTTGGGGTCCGGCAGGAATGAAAAACTGTTTTTT. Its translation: CASSLGSGRNEKLFF.

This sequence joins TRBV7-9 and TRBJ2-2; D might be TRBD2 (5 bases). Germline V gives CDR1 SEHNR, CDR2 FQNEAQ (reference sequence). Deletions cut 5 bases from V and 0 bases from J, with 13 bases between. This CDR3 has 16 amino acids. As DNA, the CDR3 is TGTGCCAGCAGCCCCCTCGGAGGCTCGAACACCGGGGAGCTGTTTTTT. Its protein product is CASSPLGGSNTGELFF.

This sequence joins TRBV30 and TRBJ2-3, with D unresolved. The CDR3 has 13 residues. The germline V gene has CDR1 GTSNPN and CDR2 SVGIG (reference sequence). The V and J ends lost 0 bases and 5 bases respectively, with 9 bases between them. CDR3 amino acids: CAWSVPAGDTQYF. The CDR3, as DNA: TGTGCCTGGAGTGTACCGGCAGGAGATACGCAGTATTTT.

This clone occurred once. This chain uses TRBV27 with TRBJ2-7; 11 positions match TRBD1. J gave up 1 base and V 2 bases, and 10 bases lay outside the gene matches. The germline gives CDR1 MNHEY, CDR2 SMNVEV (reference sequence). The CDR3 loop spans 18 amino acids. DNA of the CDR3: TGTGCCAGCAGTTTAGGGTTCGCCGGGACAGGGGGATCCTACGAGCAGTACTTC. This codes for CASSLGFAGTGGSYEQYF.

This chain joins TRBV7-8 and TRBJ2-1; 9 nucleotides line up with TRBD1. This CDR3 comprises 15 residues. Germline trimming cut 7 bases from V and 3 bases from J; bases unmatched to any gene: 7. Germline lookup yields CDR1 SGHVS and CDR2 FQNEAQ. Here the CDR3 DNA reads TGTGCCAGCAATATAGGACAGGGGAGCTACAATGAGCAGTTCTTC. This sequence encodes CASNIGQGSYNEQFF.

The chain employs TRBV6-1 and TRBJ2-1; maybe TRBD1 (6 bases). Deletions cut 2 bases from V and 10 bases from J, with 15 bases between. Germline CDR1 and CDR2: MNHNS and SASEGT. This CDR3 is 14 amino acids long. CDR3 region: CASSEYYRANEQFF. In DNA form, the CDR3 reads TGTGCCAGCAGTGAATATTACAGGGCAAACGAGCAGTTCTTC.

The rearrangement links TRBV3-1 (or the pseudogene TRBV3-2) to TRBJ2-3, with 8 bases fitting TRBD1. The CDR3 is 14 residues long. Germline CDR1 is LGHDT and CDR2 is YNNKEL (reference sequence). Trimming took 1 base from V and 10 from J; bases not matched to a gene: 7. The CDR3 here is CASSQGLDRGAQYF. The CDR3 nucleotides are TGTGCCAGCAGCCAAGGACTAGACAGGGGAGCGCAGTATTTT.

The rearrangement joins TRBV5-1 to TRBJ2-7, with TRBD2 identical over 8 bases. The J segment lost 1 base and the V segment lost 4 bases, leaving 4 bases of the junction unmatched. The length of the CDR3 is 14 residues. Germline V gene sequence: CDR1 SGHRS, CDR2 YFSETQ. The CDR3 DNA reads TGCGCCAGCAGCAAACTAGCGGTATCCTACGAGCAGTACTTC. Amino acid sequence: CASSKLAVSYEQYF.

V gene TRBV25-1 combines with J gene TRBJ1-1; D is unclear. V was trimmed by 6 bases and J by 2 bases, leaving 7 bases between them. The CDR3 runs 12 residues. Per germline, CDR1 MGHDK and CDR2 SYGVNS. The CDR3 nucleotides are TGTGCCAGCAGAAGCCCAAACACTGAAGCTTTCTTT. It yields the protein CASRSPNTEAFF.

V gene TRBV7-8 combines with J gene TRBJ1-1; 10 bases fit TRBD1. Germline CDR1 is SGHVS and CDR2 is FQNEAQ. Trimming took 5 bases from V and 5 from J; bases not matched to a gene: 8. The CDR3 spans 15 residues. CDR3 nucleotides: TGTGCCAGCAGCCCCTGGGACAGGGGAGGGACTGAAGCTTTCTTT. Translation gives CASSPWDRGGTEAFF.

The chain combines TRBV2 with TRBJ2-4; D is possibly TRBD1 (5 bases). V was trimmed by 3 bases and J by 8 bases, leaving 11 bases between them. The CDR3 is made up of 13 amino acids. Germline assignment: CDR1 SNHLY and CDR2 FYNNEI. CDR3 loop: CASSETDNHIQYF. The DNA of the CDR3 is TGTGCCAGCAGTGAGACGGACAATCACATTCAGTACTTC.

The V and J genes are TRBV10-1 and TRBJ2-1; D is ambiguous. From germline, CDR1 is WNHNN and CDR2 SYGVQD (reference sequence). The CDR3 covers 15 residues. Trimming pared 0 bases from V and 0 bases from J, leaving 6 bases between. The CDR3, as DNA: TGCGCCAGCAGTGAGTCTGGCAGCTCCTACAATGAGCAGTTCTTC. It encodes CASSESGSSYNEQFF.

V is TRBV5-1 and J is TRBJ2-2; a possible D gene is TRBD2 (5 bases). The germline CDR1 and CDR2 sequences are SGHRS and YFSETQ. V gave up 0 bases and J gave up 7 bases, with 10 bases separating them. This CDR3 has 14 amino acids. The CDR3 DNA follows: TGCGCCAGCAGCTTGGGGAGCCGGGGCGGGGAGCTGTTTTTT. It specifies CASSLGSRGGELFF.

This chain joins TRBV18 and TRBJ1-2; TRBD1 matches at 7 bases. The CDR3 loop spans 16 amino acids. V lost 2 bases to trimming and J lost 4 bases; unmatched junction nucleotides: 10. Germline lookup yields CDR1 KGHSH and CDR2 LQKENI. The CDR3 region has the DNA TGTGCCAGCTCACCAGGCACCGGGACAGAGAGCTATGGCTACACCTTC. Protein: CASSPGTGTESYGYTF.

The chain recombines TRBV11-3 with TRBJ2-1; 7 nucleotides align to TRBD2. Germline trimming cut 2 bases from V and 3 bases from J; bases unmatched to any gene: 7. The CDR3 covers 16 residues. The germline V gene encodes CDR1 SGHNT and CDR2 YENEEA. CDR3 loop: CASSLSVGGFYNEQFF. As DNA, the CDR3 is TGTGCCAGCAGCTTATCTGTGGGGGGGTTCTACAATGAGCAGTTCTTC.

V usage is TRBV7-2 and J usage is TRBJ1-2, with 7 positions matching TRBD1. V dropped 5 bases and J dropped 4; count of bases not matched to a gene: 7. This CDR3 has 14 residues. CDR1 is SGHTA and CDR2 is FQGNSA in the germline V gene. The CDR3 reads CASSVRQGGYGYTF. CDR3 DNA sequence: TGTGCCAGCAGCGTTCGACAGGGAGGCTATGGCTACACCTTC. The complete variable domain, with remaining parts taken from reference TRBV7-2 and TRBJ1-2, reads GAGVSQSPSNKVTEKGKDVELRCDPISGHTALYWYRQSLGQGLEFLIYFQGNSAPDKSGLPSDRFSAERTGGSVSTLTIQRTQQEDSAVYLCASSVRQGGYGYTFGSGTRLTVV.

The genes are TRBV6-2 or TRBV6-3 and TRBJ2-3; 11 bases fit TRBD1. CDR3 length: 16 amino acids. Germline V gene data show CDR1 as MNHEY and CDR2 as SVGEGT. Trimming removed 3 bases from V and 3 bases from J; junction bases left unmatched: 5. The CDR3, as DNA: TGTGCCAGCAGTTATCCACGGGACAGGGGGACAGATACGCAGTATTTT. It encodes CASSYPRDRGTDTQYF.

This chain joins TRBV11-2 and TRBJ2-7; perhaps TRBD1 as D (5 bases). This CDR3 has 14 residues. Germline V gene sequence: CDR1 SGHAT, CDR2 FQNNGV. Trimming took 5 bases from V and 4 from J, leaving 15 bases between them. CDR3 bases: TGTGCCAGCAGCCCGCCTTCAGGGCAGTACGAGCAGTACTTC. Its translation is CASSPPSGQYEQYF.

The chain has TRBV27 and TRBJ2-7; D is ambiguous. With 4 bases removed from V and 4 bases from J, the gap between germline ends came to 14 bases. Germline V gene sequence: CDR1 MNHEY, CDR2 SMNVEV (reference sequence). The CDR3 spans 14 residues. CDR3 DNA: TGTGCCAGCAGTTGGTCCCCCGAAACTTACGAGCAGTACTTC. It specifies CASSWSPETYEQYF.

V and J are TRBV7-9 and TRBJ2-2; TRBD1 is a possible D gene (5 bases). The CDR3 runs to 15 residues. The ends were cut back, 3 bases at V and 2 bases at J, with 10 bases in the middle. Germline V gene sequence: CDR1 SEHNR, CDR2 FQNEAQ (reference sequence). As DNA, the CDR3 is TGTGCCAGCAGCTTGGCAGGACATAACACCGGGGAGCTGTTTTTT. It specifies CASSLAGHNTGELFF.

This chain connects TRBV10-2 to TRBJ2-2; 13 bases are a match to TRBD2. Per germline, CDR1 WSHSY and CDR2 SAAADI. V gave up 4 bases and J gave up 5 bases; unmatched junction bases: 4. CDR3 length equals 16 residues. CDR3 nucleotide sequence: TGCGCCAGCAGTGGGGAGGGACTAGCGGGAACCGGGGAGCTGTTTTTT. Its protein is CASSGEGLAGTGELFF.